The 18 T cell receptor beta chains given below trace back to one sample, sequenced in a study of T cell responses to AZD1222 COVID-19 vaccine. Only in-frame clones appear in the TCRdb table, and some are missing; sequencing was by immunoSEQ multiplex PCR. This sample has about 130,000 clones, with approximately 85% found just once. The source material was peripheral blood, sampled 28 days after the second AZD1222 dose. The source of these receptors is an adult who received the AZD1222 COVID-19 vaccine.

V and J are TRBV7-2 and TRBJ1-1; TRBD1 matches 7 bases. This CDR3 is built from 14 residues. The V and J ends lost 1 base and 5 bases, in that order; junction bases with no gene match: 4. Looked up from germline, CDR1 is SGHTA and CDR2 is FQGNSA. The CDR3 here is CASSLVATGTEAFF. In DNA form, the CDR3 reads TGTGCCAGCAGCTTAGTAGCGACAGGGACTGAAGCTTTCTTT.

The chain links TRBV7-2 to TRBJ1-1, with D tentatively TRBD1 (5 bases). From germline, CDR1 is SGHTA and CDR2 FQGNSA. Trimming pared 1 base from V and 5 bases from J, leaving 14 bases between. This CDR3 has 15 amino acids. The CDR3: CASSLGLQGRTEAFF. The CDR3 DNA follows: TGTGCCAGCAGCTTAGGTCTGCAGGGACGGACTGAAGCTTTCTTT.

V and J are TRBV18 and TRBJ1-6, with 7 bases matching TRBD1. The germline gives CDR1 KGHSH, CDR2 LQKENI. The junction had 8 bases not matched to a gene; V was cut back by 5 bases and J by 7 bases. This CDR3 comprises 15 residues. CDR3 protein: CASSTGQAVNSPLHF. CDR3 DNA sequence: TGTGCCAGCTCAACCGGACAGGCCGTAAATTCACCCCTCCACTTT.

This clone was seen a single time. The chain couples TRBV7-8 to TRBJ2-5; no reliable D call. CDR3 size: 14 residues. Trimming stripped 5 bases from V and 5 bases from J, with 15 bases between. CDR1 is SGHVS, CDR2 FQNEAQ, per germline. CDR3 residues: CASSLLLTFETQYF. In nucleotides, the CDR3 is TGTGCCAGCAGCCTTCTCCTGACGTTTGAGACCCAGTACTTC.

Comment on this clone: A read error may produce the germline difference seen at one junction end. This rearrangement joins TRBV19 to TRBJ2-7; D is perhaps TRBD1 or TRBD2 (5 bases each). CDR1 is LNHDA and CDR2 is SQIVND in the germline V gene (reference sequence). This CDR3 is 14 amino acids long. CDR3 loop: CANSMPGQSYEQYF. CDR3 nucleotide sequence: TGTGCCAATAGTATGCCGGGGCAATCCTACGAGCAGTACTTC.

This chain links TRBV6-4 with TRBJ1-1; no clear D gene. This CDR3 is 14 amino acids long. Germline values: CDR1 MRHNA, CDR2 SNTAGT. V was clipped by 0 bases and J by 4 bases, with 9 bases between them. CDR3 nucleotides: TGTGCCAGCAGTGACTCTGACCTGGGCACTGAAGCTTTCTTT. This encodes CASSDSDLGTEAFF.

This sequence joins TRBV19 and TRBJ1-1, with D possibly being TRBD1 (5 bases). Trimming shortened V by 11 bases and J by 0 bases, and 10 bases separated the two germline ends. The CDR3 is made up of 12 amino acids. Germline CDR1 and CDR2: LNHDA and SQIVND (reference sequence). The DNA for the CDR3 is TGTGCCGGGGCGGCCGTGAACACTGAAGCTTTCTTT. Translating it yields CAGAAVNTEAFF.

The chain joins TRBV7-2 to TRBJ1-6; unclear D gene. Germline V gives CDR1 SGHTA, CDR2 FQGNSA. The CDR3 is 15 residues long. V was shortened by 2 bases and J by 5 bases, with 10 bases between the two germline ends. In DNA form, the CDR3 reads TGTGCCAGCAGCTTACTGGGCGGAGATAATTCACCCCTCCACTTT. It specifies CASSLLGGDNSPLHF. The full variable domain, rest sourced from reference TRBV7-2 and TRBJ1-6, is GAGVSQSPSNKVTEKGKDVELRCDPISGHTALYWYRQSLGQGLEFLIYFQGNSAPDKSGLPSDRFSAERTGGSVSTLTIQRTQQEDSAVYLCASSLLGGDNSPLHFGNGTRLTVT.

This rearrangement joins TRBV4-2 to TRBJ2-2; 8 bases map to TRBD1. The length of the CDR3 is 16 residues. CDR1 is LGHNA and CDR2 is YNFKEQ in the germline V gene. Trimming removed 5 bases from V and 1 base from J; junction bases left unmatched: 6. The CDR3 nucleotides read TGTGCCAGCAGCGTAGAGGGACAGGTGAACACCGGGGAGCTGTTTTTT. It is translated as CASSVEGQVNTGELFF.

The chain recombines TRBV5-1 with TRBJ1-2, with 9 bases matching TRBD1. Losses at the gene ends were 4 bases for V and 8 bases for J; bases not matched to a gene: 9. This CDR3 is built from 14 residues. Germline V gene sequence: CDR1 SGHRS, CDR2 YFSETQ. The chain's CDR3 is CASSATGQGNGYTF. DNA of the CDR3: TGCGCCAGCAGCGCAACGGGACAGGGCAACGGCTACACCTTC.

The chain couples TRBV5-1 to TRBJ1-4; TRBD1 might be the D (5 bases). The CDR3 consists of 15 residues. Looked up from germline, CDR1 is SGHRS and CDR2 is YFSETQ. V was cut by 6 bases and J by 5 bases, with 17 bases left in between. CDR3: CASNPGGGKNEKLFF. The CDR3 DNA sequence: TGCGCCAGCAACCCTGGGGGGGGTAAGAATGAAAAACTGTTTTTT.

The V and J genes are TRBV4-1 and TRBJ1-6; D gene unclear. The CDR3 spans 14 residues. The germline V gene has CDR1 MGHRA and CDR2 YSYEKL. V gave up 1 base and J gave up 4 bases, with 5 bases separating them. The CDR3: CASSQGQYNSPLHF. DNA of the CDR3: TGCGCCAGCAGCCAAGGGCAGTATAATTCACCCCTCCACTTT.

As concerns this clone: Germline is not matched at one junction end, which may reflect a read error. The chain is built from TRBV5-1 and TRBJ1-4; D is possibly TRBD1 (5 bases). CDR3 length: 15 amino acids. CDR1 is SGHRS and CDR2 is YFSETQ in the germline V gene. This CDR3 is CASSSDIATNEKLFF. In DNA, the CDR3 is TGCGCCAGTAGCTCGGACATTGCAACTAATGAAAAACTGTTTTTT.

The chain recombines TRBV5-1 with TRBJ2-7; D possibly matches TRBD1 or TRBD2 (7 bases each). Germline V gene data show CDR1 as SGHRS and CDR2 as YFSETQ. V was cut by 0 bases and J by 0 bases, with 19 bases left in between. The CDR3 length is 18 residues. CDR3 loop: CASSLEAGGLLSSYEQYF. CDR3 bases: TGCGCCAGCAGCTTGGAGGCAGGGGGACTATTAAGCTCCTACGAGCAGTACTTC.

J is TRBJ1-1 and V is TRBV19; D remains unclear. The CDR3 totals 15 residues. Germline lookup yields CDR1 LNHDA and CDR2 SQIVND (reference sequence). V shed 5 bases and J shed 4 bases, with 17 bases lying between them. The CDR3 loop reads CASSPHGRASTEAFF. The DNA of the CDR3 is TGTGCCAGTAGTCCCCACGGGAGGGCAAGCACTGAAGCTTTCTTT. Together with reference TRBV19 and TRBJ1-1, the CDR3 gives the full variable domain: DGGITQSPKYLFRKEGQNVTLSCEQNLNHDAMYWYRQDPGQGLRLIYYSQIVNDFQKGDIAEGYSVSREKKESFPLTVTSAQKNPTAFYLCASSPHGRASTEAFFGQGTRLTVV.

The chain recombines TRBV5-1 with TRBJ2-2, with D unresolved. Trimming took off 3 bases at V and 4 bases at J, with 7 bases between the two ends. This CDR3 comprises 13 residues. Germline CDR1 SGHRS, CDR2 YFSETQ. CDR3 coding DNA: TGCGCCAGCAGCTCCCGCGCCACCGGGGAGCTGTTTTTT. This sequence encodes CASSSRATGELFF.

V is TRBV7-9 and J is TRBJ2-7, with 10 bases aligning to TRBD2. V gave up 2 bases and J gave up 7 bases; unmatched junction bases: 8. Germline V gene data show CDR1 as SEHNR and CDR2 as FQNEAQ (reference sequence). This CDR3 contains 15 residues. CDR3 DNA sequence: TGTGCCAGCAGCTTACCAGCGGGGGGGCCTGGTGAGCAGTACTTC. Its translation: CASSLPAGGPGEQYF.

The CDR3 region has the DNA TGCGCCAGCAGTCGCGGGGGAGGTGTAGCGGTCGAGCAGTACTTC. It yields the protein CASSRGGGVAVEQYF. The genes are TRBV10-2 and TRBJ2-7; 7 bases align to TRBD2. The CDR3 loop spans 15 amino acids. Germline V lookup: CDR1 WSHSY, CDR2 SAAADI. After removal of 5 bases from V and 6 bases from J, the junction contained 13 bases not matched to a gene.